Following are 4 T cell receptor beta chains from one sample sequenced in a study of T cells in Graves' hyperthyroidism and ophthalmopathy. Amplification of TCR beta CDR3 regions used RNA as the template. The HTBI primer set served for first-round RT-PCR of the TCR CDR3. TCRdb reprocessed the multiplex PCR reads with MiXCR, giving one entry per CDR3 protein. The sample gives about 520,000 distinct CDR3 sequences, under 25% of which show up once; about 25% is in the top ten. The sequencing input was blood. All receptors come from a man between 18 and 35 years old with Graves' hyperthyroidism.

This clonotype was seen ten or more times. The chain carries TRBV7-8 and TRBJ1-5; D is ambiguous. Between the trimmed V and J ends, which lost 8 bases and 6 bases, there was a span of 17 bases. There are 14 residues in the CDR3. Germline CDR1 reads SGHVS; CDR2 reads FQNEAQ. The chain's CDR3 is CASSETAGGQPQHF. The CDR3 region has the DNA TGTGCCAGCTCTGAGACGGCTGGAGGTCAGCCCCAGCATTTT.

The chain couples TRBV6-1 to TRBJ1-6, with TRBD1 as a possible D gene (6 bases). Germline CDR1 reads MNHNS; CDR2 reads SASEGT. Trimming removed 6 bases from V and 9 bases from J, with 9 bases in between. The CDR3 contains 12 residues. DNA for the CDR3: TGTGCCAGCAGACCAGGGGCTTCACCCCTCCACTTT. Its translation: CASRPGASPLHF.

V gene TRBV12-3 or TRBV12-4 combines with J gene TRBJ1-2; maybe TRBD1 (5 bases). Trimming shortened V by 7 bases and J by 3 bases, and 18 bases separated the two germline ends. The CDR3 loop spans 15 amino acids. CDR3 sequence: CASTLGGLRDYGYTF. The CDR3 DNA reads as TGTGCCAGCACCCTGGGGGGATTGCGGGACTATGGCTACACCTTC.

CDR3 amino acids: CASGTFYEQYF. The CDR3 DNA reads as TGTGCCAGCGGAACATTCTACGAGCAGTACTTC. The chain has TRBV2 and TRBJ2-7; D not certain. Germline V lookup: CDR1 SNHLY, CDR2 FYNNEI. Trimming cost V 8 bases and J 3 bases, with 8 bases left between them. CDR3 length: 11 residues.